This T cell receptor (beta chain) was obtained from a study of beta chain features in type 1 diabetes. Study summary: Sorted cells numbering some 110,000,000 were examined across all samples.

General observations from the study: Type 1 diabetes patients showed fewer insertions and more deletions at VDJ junctions. For patients and controls alike, PCR might favor shorter templates to the same degree. All four CD4+ subsets of Type 1 diabetes patients contained TCRB CDR3s that were moderately but significantly shorter.

Sorting based on CD45RO/CCR7/CD25/CD127/CD95/CD27 separated CD4+ naive, central memory, regulatory and stem cell-like memory cells. This clone was found once. Its cognate antigen is unknown. The length of the CDR3 is 18 residues. V lost 4 bases and J lost 0, with 17 bases in between. Germline V CDR1 and CDR2: SGDLS, YYNGEE. Sequencing targeted expressed TCRB transcripts, as all isolated RNA had been reverse transcribed. Clones were read by immunoSEQ multiplex PCR, and TCRdb kept only the in-frame ones, dropping some. The sample consists of 600,000 to 750,000 clones, roughly 12% of them appearing once. The chain links TRBV9 to TRBJ1-6; D not certain. The TCR originated in a man aged 25-40 years with type 1 diabetes. Sequencing used naive CD4+ T cells from blood. The CDR3 nucleotides are TGTGCCAGCAGCCGAGATTTGGGAGTGAGCTCCTATAATTCACCCCTCCACTTT. It codes for CASSRDLGVSSYNSPLHF.